These T cell receptor beta chains were read from a single sample in a study of STAT5B mutations in CD4+ large granular lymphocyte leukemia. TCRdb's copy holds only in-frame clones and misses some; the assay was immunoSEQ multiplex PCR. Among fewer than 35,000 clones listed, roughly 70% were seen once. The sample taken for sequencing was CD4+ T cells from blood buffy coats. The receptors derive from a human donor in good health. Both conserved end residues are part of each CDR3.

v_gene: TRBV25-1; j_gene: TRBJ2-1; CDR3aa: CASPSDRPEGNEQFF
v_gene: TRBV5-5; j_gene: TRBJ1-2; CDR3aa: CASSLASGSGYTF
v_gene: TRBV9; j_gene: TRBJ1-5; CDR3aa: CASSVGGLNQPQHF
v_gene: TRBV6-5; j_gene: TRBJ2-5; CDR3aa: CASSYNRQGDKETQYF
v_gene: TRBV7-2; j_gene: TRBJ1-3; CDR3aa: CASSSRTQGWASGNTIYF
v_gene: TRBV13; j_gene: TRBJ2-1; CDR3aa: CASSPTGLAANNEQFF
v_gene: TRBV30; j_gene: TRBJ1-4; CDR3aa: CAWSSWTEATNEKLFF
v_gene: TRBV6-6; j_gene: TRBJ1-4; CDR3aa: CASRGRVNEKLFF
v_gene: TRBV5-1; j_gene: TRBJ2-1; CDR3aa: CASSLDPSGLQFF
v_gene: TRBV19; j_gene: TRBJ1-5; CDR3aa: CASSPRDQPQHF
v_gene: TRBV28; j_gene: TRBJ1-5; CDR3aa: CASKPGGGNQPQHF
v_gene: TRBV30; j_gene: TRBJ2-7; CDR3aa: CAWSVAGTSGLLSEQYF
v_gene: TRBV6-5; j_gene: TRBJ1-5; CDR3aa: CASRKGTGVQPQHF
v_gene: TRBV6-1; j_gene: TRBJ2-3; CDR3aa: CASSEGIWRRGLTDTQYF
v_gene: TRBV7-8; j_gene: TRBJ1-1; CDR3aa: CASSPGQRMNTEAFF
v_gene: TRBV28; j_gene: TRBJ2-7; CDR3aa: CASRPGRTYEQYF
v_gene: TRBV5-1; j_gene: TRBJ1-6; CDR3aa: CASSLSLDLSSPLHF
v_gene: TRBV12-5; j_gene: TRBJ1-1; CDR3aa: CASGLVRGPEAFF
v_gene: TRBV28; j_gene: TRBJ1-5; CDR3aa: CASSLVGPGQSNQPQHF
v_gene: TRBV15; j_gene: TRBJ2-3; CDR3aa: CATSRGGTLRTDTQYF
v_gene: TRBV6-1; j_gene: TRBJ1-1; CDR3aa: CASSDLSEAFF
v_gene: TRBV6-1; j_gene: TRBJ1-2; CDR3aa: CASSEGRDYYGYTF
v_gene: TRBV29-1; j_gene: TRBJ2-5; CDR3aa: CSVAPRAHQETQYF
v_gene: TRBV6-1; j_gene: TRBJ1-2; CDR3aa: CASSRGGYGYTF
v_gene: TRBV19; j_gene: TRBJ1-1; CDR3aa: CASSTKTGANTEAFF
v_gene: TRBV28; j_gene: TRBJ1-3; CDR3aa: CASKYRKGGNTIYF
v_gene: TRBV28; j_gene: TRBJ1-2; CDR3aa: CASSLGGARLGYGYTF
v_gene: TRBV6-6; j_gene: TRBJ2-5; CDR3aa: CASKLGQGETQYF
v_gene: TRBV6-1; j_gene: TRBJ1-1; CDR3aa: CASSGQAGWNTEAFF
v_gene: TRBV7-2; j_gene: TRBJ1-5; CDR3aa: CASSLGGGHQPQHF
v_gene: TRBV28; j_gene: TRBJ2-5; CDR3aa: CASSEARQETQYF
v_gene: TRBV27; j_gene: TRBJ1-2; CDR3aa: CASKGQGAGGIHYGYTF
v_gene: TRBV2; j_gene: TRBJ1-4; CDR3aa: CASSDPRGNEKLFF
v_gene: TRBV19; j_gene: TRBJ1-2; CDR3aa: CASNSGTGSKLSGYTF